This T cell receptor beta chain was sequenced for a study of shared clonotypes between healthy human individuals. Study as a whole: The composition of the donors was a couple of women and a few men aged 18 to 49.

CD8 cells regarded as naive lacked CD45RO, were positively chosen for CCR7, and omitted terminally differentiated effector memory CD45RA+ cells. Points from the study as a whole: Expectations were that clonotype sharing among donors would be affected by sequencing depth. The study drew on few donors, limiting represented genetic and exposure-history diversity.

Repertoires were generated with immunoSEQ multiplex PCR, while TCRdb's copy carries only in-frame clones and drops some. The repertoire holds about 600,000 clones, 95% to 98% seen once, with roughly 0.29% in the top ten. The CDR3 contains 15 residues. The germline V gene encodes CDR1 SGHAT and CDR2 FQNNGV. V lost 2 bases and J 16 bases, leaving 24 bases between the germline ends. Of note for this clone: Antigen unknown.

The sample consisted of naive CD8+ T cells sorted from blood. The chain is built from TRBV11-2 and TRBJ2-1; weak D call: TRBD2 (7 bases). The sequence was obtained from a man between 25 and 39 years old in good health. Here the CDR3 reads CASSLSNDTQGGSFF. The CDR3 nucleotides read TGTGCCAGCAGCTTATCTAACGACACACAGGGAGGGTCTTTCTTC.